This T cell receptor beta chain stems from a study of cytomegalovirus exposure and HLA in healthy donors. Study-wide background: Within an early data release were tens of millions of unique TCRs drawn from HLA-typed donors.

Study-wide results and caveats: Later analysis showed most CMV-associated TCR beta chains appearing HLA-restricted.

Researchers ran the PCR with 60 Vbeta and 13 Jbeta primers. Measured with immunoSEQ multiplex PCR; TCRdb has only the in-frame clones, and not every one. This sample has about 65,000 clones, with approximately 82% found just once. About this clone: Its target is unknown.

The CDR3 extends over 14 amino acids. Germline lookup yields CDR1 MGHDK and CDR2 SYGVNS. V was clipped by 1 base and J by 6 bases, with 12 bases between them. The clonotype comes from a girl aged 5-17 years in good health and CMV-seropositive. The V call is TRBV25-1, the J call TRBJ1-2, with a weak D call TRBD1 (5 bases). Sequencing was done on a sample of PBMCs. The CDR3 is CASSELAGSNGYTF. CDR3 DNA sequence: TGTGCCAGCAGTGAATTGGCAGGGTCCAATGGCTACACCTTC.